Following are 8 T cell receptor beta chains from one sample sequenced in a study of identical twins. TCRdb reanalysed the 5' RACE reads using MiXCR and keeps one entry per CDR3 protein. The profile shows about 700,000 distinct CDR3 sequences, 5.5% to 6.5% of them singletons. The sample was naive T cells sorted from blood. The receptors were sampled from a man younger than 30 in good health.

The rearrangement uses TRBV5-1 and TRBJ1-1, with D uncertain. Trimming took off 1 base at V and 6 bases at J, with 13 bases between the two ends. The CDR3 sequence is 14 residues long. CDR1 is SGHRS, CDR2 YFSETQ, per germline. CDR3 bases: TGCGCCAGCAGCTTGCGACCCAAGTGGCCTGAAGCTTTCTTT. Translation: CASSLRPKWPEAFF.

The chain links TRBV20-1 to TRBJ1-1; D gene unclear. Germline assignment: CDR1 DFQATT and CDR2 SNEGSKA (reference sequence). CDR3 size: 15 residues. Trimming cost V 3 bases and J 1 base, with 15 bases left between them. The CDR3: CSASRPGRQNTEAFF. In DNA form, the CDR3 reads TGCAGTGCTAGCCGGCCGGGCAGACAGAACACTGAAGCTTTCTTT.

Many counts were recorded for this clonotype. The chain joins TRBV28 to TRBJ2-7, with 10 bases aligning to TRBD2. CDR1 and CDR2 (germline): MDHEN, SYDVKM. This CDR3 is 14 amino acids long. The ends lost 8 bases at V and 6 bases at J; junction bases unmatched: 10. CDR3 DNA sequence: TGTGCCAGCGCCCCCAGCGGGAGGGTTGCCGAGCAGTACTTC. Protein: CASAPSGRVAEQYF.

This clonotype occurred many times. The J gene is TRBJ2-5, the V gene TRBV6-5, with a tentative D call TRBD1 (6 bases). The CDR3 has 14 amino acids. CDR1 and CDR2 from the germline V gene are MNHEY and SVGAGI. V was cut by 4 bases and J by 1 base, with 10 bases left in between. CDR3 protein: CASSSPDSQETQYF. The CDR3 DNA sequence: TGTGCCAGCAGTTCCCCGGACAGCCAAGAGACCCAGTACTTC.

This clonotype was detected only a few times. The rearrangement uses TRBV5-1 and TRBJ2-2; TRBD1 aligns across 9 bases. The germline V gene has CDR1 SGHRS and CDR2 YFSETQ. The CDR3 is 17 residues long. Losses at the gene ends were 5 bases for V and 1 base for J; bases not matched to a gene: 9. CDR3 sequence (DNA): TGCGCCAGCAGGAGGGCCAACAGGGGGCTGAACACCGGGGAGCTGTTTTTT. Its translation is CASRRANRGLNTGELFF.

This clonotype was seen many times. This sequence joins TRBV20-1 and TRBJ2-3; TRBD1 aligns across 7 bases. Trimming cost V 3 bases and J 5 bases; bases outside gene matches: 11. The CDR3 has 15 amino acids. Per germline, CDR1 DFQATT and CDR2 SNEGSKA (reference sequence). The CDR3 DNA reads TGCAGTGCTAGGGACAGGACCTTACCACAAGATACGCAGTATTTT. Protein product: CSARDRTLPQDTQYF.

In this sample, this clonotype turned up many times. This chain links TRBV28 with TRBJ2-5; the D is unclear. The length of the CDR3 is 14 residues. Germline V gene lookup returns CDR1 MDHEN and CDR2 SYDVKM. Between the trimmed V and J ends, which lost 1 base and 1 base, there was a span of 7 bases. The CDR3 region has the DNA TGTGCCAGCAGTTTATACGGCGGCCAAGAGACCCAGTACTTC. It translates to CASSLYGGQETQYF.

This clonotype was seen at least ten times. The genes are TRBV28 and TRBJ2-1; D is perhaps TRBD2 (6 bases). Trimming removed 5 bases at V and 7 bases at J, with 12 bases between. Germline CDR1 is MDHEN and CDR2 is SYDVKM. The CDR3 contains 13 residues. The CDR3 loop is CASSQPSANEQFF. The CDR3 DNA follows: TGTGCCAGCAGTCAACCTAGCGCGAATGAGCAGTTCTTC.